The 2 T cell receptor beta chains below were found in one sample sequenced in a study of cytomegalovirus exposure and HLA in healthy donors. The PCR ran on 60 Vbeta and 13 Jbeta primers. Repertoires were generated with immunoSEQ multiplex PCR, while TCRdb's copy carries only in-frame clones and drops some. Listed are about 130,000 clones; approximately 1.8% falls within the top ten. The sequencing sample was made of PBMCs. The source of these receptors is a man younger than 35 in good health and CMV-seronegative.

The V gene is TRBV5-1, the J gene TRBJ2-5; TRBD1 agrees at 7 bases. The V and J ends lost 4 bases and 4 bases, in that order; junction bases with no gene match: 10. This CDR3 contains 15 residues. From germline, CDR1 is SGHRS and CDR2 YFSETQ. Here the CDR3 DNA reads TGCGCCAGCAGCCCCTGGACAGGCGATATAGAGACCCAGTACTTC. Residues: CASSPWTGDIETQYF.

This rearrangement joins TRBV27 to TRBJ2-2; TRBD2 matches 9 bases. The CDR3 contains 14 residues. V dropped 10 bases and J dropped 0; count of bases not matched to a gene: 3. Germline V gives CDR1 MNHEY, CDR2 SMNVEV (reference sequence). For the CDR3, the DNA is TGTGCCACCAGGACTAGCGCGAACACCGGGGAGCTGTTTTTT. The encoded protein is CATRTSANTGELFF.